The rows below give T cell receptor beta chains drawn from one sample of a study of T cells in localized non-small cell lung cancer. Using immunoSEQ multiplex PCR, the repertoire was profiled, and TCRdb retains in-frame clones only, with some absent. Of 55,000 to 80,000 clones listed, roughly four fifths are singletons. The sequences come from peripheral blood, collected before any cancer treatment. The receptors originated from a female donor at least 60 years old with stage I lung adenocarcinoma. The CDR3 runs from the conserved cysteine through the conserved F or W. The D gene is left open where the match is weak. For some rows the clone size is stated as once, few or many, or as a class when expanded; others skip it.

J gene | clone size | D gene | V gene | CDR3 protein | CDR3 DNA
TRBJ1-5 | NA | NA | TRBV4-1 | CASSQDRGFSPQHF | TGCGCCAGCAGCCAAGATCGGGGGTTTAGCCCCCAGCATTTT
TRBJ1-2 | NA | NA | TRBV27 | CASSSDWAVGSGYTF | TGTGCCAGCAGTTCCGACTGGGCTGTTGGATCTGGCTACACCTTC
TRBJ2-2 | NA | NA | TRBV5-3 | CARSFGQSYETSGELFF | TGTGCCAGAAGCTTCGGGCAGTCGTACGAGACGTCCGGGGAGCTGTTTTTT
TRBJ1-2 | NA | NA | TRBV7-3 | CASSFTGKLGYTF | TGTGCCAGCAGCTTCACAGGGAAGTTAGGCTACACCTTC
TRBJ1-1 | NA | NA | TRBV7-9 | CASSLDRVNTEAFF | TGTGCCAGCAGCTTAGACAGGGTGAACACTGAAGCTTTCTTT
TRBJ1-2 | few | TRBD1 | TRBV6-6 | CASANRGNYGYTF | TGTGCCAGCGCCAACAGGGGAAACTATGGCTACACCTTC
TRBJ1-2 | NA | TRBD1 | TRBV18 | CASSAGQSGNYGYTF | TGTGCCAGCTCAGCGGGACAGTCGGGTAACTATGGCTACACCTTC
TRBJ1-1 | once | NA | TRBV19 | CASSTTGIMTEAFF | TGTGCCAGTAGTACGACAGGTATCATGACTGAAGCTTTCTTT
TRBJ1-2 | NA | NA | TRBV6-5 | CASSRPGTVNYGYTF | TGTGCCAGCAGTCGTCCCGGGACCGTAAACTATGGCTACACCTTC
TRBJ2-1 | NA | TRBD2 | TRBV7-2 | CASSLGTSGGAGFRQFF | TGTGCCAGCAGCTTAGGGACTAGCGGGGGGGCAGGATTTAGGCAGTTCTTC
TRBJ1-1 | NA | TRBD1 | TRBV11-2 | CASSQRQGAGTEAFF | TGTGCCAGCAGCCAGCGACAGGGGGCTGGCACTGAAGCTTTCTTT
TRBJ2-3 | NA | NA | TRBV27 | CASSFGGTDTQYF | TGTGCCAGCAGTTTCGGAGGCACAGATACGCAGTATTTT
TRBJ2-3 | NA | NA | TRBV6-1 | CACRIRGGETDTQYF | TGTGCCTGCCGAATTAGGGGTGGAGAAACAGATACGCAGTATTTT
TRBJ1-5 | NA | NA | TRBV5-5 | CASSRQSESNNQPQHF | TGTGCCAGCAGCCGGCAGTCGGAGAGCAACAATCAGCCCCAGCATTTT
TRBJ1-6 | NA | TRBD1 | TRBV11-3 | CASSSGTGENSPLHF | TGTGCCAGCAGCTCCGGGACAGGGGAAAATTCACCCCTCCACTTT
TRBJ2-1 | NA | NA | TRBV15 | CATSRDRSTGRSYNEQFF | TGTGCCACCAGCAGAGATCGGTCTACGGGAAGATCCTACAATGAGCAGTTCTTC
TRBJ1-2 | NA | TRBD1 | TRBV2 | CASSETGQGGGYTF | TGTGCCAGCAGTGAAACCGGACAGGGTGGTGGCTACACCTTC
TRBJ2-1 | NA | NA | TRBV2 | CATEAGPLSSYNEQFF | TGTGCCACAGAGGCGGGGCCCCTTAGCTCCTACAATGAGCAGTTCTTC
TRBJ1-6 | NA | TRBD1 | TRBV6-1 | CASSKMDRVGSPLHF | TGTGCCAGCAGTAAAATGGACAGGGTCGGGTCACCCCTCCACTTT
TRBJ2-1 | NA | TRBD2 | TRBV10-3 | CAISETSGTHIPYNEQFF | TGTGCCATCAGTGAGACTAGCGGGACACACATCCCCTACAATGAGCAGTTCTTC
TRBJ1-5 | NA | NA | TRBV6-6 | CASRDPNQPQHF | TGTGCCAGCAGGGACCCCAATCAGCCCCAGCATTTT
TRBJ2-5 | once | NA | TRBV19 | CASSTSGTFQETQYF | TGTGCCAGTAGTACTTCCGGGACGTTCCAAGAGACCCAGTACTTC
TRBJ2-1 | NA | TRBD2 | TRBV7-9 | CASSLGTSGSGHEQFF | TGTGCCAGCAGCTTAGGGACTAGCGGGAGTGGTCATGAGCAGTTCTTC
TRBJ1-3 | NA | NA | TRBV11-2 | CASSLAFGNTIYF | TGTGCCAGCAGCTTAGCGTTTGGAAACACCATATATTTT
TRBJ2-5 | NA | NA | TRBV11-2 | CASSSGLEETQYF | TGTGCCAGCAGCTCGGGACTGGAGGAGACCCAGTACTTC
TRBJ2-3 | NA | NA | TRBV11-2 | CASSLTGVSTDTQYF | TGTGCCAGCAGCTTAACTGGCGTTAGTACAGATACGCAGTATTTT
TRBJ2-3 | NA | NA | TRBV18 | CASSPFPGTDTQYF | TGTGCCAGCTCACCCTTCCCGGGCACAGATACGCAGTATTTT
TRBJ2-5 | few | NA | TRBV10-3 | CANRPYGLSQETQYF | TGTGCCAACCGACCATACGGTTTGAGCCAAGAGACCCAGTACTTC
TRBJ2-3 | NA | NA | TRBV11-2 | CASSSRNLRTAQYF | TGTGCCAGCAGCTCGCGGAACCTCCGAACGGCGCAGTATTTT
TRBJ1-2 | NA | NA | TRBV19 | CASSSPGQPANYGYTF | TGTGCCAGTAGTTCGCCAGGCCAGCCTGCTAACTATGGCTACACCTTC
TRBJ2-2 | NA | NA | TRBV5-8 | CASSLRTVNTGELFF | TGTGCCAGCAGCTTGCGGACAGTGAACACCGGGGAGCTGTTTTTT
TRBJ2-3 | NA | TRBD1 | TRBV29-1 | CSVPGTATLGF | TGCAGCGTCCCCGGGACAGCTACGTTGGGTTTT
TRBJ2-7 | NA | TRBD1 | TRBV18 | CASSGTGGYEQYF | TGTGCCAGCTCTGGGACAGGGGGCTACGAGCAGTACTTC
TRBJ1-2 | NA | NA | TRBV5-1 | CASSRDRPQGYTF | TGCGCCAGCAGCCGGGACCGTCCGCAGGGCTACACCTTC
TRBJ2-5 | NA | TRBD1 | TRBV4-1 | CASSQMTGGRETQYF | TGCGCCAGCAGCCAAATGACAGGGGGTAGAGAGACCCAGTACTTC
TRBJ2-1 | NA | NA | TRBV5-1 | CASSFGGQKYNEQFF | TGTGCCAGCAGCTTCGGCGGACAAAAATACAACGAGCAGTTCTTC
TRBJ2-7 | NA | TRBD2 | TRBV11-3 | CASSDVTSGSYEQYF | TGTGCCAGCAGCGACGTGACTAGCGGCTCCTACGAGCAGTACTTC
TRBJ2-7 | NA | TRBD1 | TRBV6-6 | CASSSRDRGYYEQYF | TGTGCCAGCAGTTCTAGGGACAGGGGGTACTACGAGCAGTACTTC
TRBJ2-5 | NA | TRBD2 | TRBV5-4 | CASSSGLAEETQYF | TGTGCCAGCAGCTCGGGACTAGCGGAAGAGACCCAGTACTTC
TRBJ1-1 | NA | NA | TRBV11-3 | CASSLLENTEAFF | TGTGCCAGCAGCTTACTAGAGAACACTGAAGCTTTCTTT
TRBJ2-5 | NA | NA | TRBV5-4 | CASSLAETQYF | TGTGCCAGCAGCTTGGCCGAGACCCAGTACTTC